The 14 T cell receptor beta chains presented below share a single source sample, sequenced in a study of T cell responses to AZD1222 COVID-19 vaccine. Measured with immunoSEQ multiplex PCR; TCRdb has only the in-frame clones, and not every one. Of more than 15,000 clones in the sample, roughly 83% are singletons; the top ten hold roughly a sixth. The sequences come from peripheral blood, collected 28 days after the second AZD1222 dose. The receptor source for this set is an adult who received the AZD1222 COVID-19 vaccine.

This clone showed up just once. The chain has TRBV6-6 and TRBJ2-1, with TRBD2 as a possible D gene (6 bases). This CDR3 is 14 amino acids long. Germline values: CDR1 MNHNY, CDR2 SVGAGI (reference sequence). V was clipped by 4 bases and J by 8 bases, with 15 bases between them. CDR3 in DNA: TGTGCCAGCAGTTTGGGACTGGGTGGGGATGAGCAGTTCTTC. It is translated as CASSLGLGGDEQFF.

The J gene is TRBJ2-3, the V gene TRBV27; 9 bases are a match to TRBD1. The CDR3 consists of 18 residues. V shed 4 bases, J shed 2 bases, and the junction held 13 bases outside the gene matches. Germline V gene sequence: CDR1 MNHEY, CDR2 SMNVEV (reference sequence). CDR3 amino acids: CASSYFRPGTGFTDTQYF. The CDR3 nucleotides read TGTGCCAGCAGTTATTTTCGACCCGGGACAGGGTTCACAGATACGCAGTATTTT.

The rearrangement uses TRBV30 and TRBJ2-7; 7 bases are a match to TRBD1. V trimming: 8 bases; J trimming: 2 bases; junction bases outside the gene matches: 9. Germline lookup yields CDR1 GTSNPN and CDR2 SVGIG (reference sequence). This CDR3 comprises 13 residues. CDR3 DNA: TGTGCCCGACAGGGAAAGGGGGCCTACGAGCAGTACTTC. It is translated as CARQGKGAYEQYF. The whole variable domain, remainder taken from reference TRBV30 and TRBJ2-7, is SQTIHQWPATLVQPVGSPLSLECTVEGTSNPNLYWYRQAAGRGLQLLFYSVGIGQISSEVPQNLSASRPQDRQFILSSKKLLLSDSGFYLCARQGKGAYEQYFGPGTRLTVT.

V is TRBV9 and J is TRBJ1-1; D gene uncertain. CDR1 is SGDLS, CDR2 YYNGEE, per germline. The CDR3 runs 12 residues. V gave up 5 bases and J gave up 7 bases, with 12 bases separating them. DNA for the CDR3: TGTGCCAGCAGACCAGTCGAGAGTGAAGCTTTCTTT. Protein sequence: CASRPVESEAFF.

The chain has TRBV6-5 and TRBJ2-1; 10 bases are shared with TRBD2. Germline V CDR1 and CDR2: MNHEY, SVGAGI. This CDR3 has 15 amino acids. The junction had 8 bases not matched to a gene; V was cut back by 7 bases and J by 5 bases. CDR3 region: CASTIGLAENNEQFF. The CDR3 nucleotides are TGTGCCAGCACTATCGGACTAGCGGAGAACAATGAGCAGTTCTTC.

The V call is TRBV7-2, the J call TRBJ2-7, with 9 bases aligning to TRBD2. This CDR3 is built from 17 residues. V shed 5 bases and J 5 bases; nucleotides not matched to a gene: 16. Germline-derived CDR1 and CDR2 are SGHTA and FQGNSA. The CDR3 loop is CASSLVVLSGSFNEQYF. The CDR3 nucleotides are TGTGCCAGCAGCCTGGTCGTACTTAGCGGGAGTTTTAACGAGCAGTACTTC.

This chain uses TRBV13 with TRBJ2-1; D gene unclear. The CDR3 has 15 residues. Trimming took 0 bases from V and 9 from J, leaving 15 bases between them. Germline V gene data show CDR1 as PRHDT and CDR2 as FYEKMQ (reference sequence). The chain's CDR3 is CASSLGLNARGEQFF. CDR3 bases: TGTGCCAGCAGCTTAGGACTTAATGCCCGCGGTGAGCAGTTCTTC.

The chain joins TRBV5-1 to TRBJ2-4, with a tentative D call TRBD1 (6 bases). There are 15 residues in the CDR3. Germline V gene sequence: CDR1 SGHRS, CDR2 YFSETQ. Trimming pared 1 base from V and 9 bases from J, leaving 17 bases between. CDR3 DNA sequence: TGCGCCAGCAGCTTGTTCAGGGGATGGCAAGGCATTCAGTACTTC. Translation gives CASSLFRGWQGIQYF.

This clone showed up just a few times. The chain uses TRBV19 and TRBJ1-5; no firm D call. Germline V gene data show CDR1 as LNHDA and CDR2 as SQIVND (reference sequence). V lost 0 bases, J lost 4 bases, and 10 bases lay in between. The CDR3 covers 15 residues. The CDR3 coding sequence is TGTGCCAGTAGTATAGATCGGGCGGAAAATCAGCCCCAGCATTTT. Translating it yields CASSIDRAENQPQHF.

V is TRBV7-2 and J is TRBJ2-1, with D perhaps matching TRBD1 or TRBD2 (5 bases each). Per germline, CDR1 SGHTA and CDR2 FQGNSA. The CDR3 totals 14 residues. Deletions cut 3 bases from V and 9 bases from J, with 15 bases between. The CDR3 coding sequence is TGTGCCAGCAGCTTGGGAGTGGGGCGGCGTGAGCAGTTCTTC. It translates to CASSLGVGRREQFF.

The CDR3 DNA reads TGCGCCAGCAGCCAAGATTACGGGACAGGAAAAAGATCACCCCTCCACTTT. This encodes CASSQDYGTGKRSPLHF. The gene calls are TRBV4-1 and TRBJ1-6; 8 bases align to TRBD1. Germline CDR1 and CDR2: MGHRA and YSYEKL. The CDR3 sequence is 17 residues long. V was clipped by 0 bases and J by 10 bases; unmatched bases: 11.

CDR3 bases: TGTGCCAGCAGCTTAGATCTACAGGGCTACGAGCAGTACTTC. Translated: CASSLDLQGYEQYF. The chain uses TRBV11-3 and TRBJ2-7; D possibly corresponds to TRBD1 (6 bases). Trimming took off 0 bases at V and 3 bases at J, with 9 bases between the two ends. CDR1 is SGHNT and CDR2 is YENEEA in the germline V gene. The CDR3 has 14 amino acids.

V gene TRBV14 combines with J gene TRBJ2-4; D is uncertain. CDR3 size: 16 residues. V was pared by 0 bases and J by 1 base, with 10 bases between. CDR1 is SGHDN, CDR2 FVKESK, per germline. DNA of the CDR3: TGTGCCAGCAGCCAAGATTCAGCAGTGGCCAAAAACATTCAGTACTTC. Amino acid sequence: CASSQDSAVAKNIQYF.

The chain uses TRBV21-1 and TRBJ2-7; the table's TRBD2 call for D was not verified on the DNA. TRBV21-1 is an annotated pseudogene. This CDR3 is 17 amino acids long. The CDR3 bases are TGTGCCAGCAGCAAAAAAGGGACTTACGGGGCCTCCTACGAGCAGTACTTC. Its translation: CASSKKGTYGASYEQYF.